The rows below give T cell receptor gamma chains drawn from one sample of a study of human gamma delta and Vdelta1 T cells. These receptors lack a known antigen. TCRdb redid the clone calls on the PCR reads with CATT. The data hold 4,500 to 5,000 gamma-chain clones, with about 31% observed a single time. Specimen: Vdelta1 gamma-delta T cells from blood grown in culture (DOT cells). These receptors were obtained from a human donor in good health. Both conserved end residues are part of each CDR3. Expanded clones get a size class; other rows say once, few or many, or leave the size out.

J: TRGJ1/TRGJ2; V: TRGV4; size: -; CDR3: CATWDGATHYKKLF; DNA: TGTGCCACCTGGGACGGTGCTACTCATTATAAGAAACTCTTT
J: TRGJ1/TRGJ2; V: TRGV4; size: large; CDR3: CATWDGNYYKKLF; DNA: TGTGCCACCTGGGACGGAAATTATTATAAGAAACTCTTT
J: TRGJ1/TRGJ2; V: TRGV10; size: few; CDR3: CAAWECYKKLF; DNA: TGTGCTGCGTGGGAGTGTTATAAGAAACTCTTT
J: TRGJ1/TRGJ2; V: TRGV2; size: few; CDR3: CATWDGPEKLF; DNA: TGTGCCACCTGGGACGGGCCTGAGAAACTCTTT
J: TRGJ1/TRGJ2; V: TRGV4; size: few; CDR3: CAAWGYLAPIYKKLF; DNA: TGTGCTGCGTGGGGATACCTAGCCCCTATTTATAAGAAACTCTTT
J: TRGJ1/TRGJ2; V: TRGV8; size: -; CDR3: CATWDRHYYKKLF; DNA: TGTGCCACCTGGGATAGGCACTATTATAAGAAACTCTTT
J: TRGJ1/TRGJ2; V: TRGV2; size: -; CDR3: CATWAGRYYKKLF; DNA: TGTGCCACCTGGGCCGGAAGGTATTATAAGAAACTCTTT
J: TRGJ1/TRGJ2; V: TRGV2; size: few; CDR3: CATWDGLGKLF; DNA: TGTGCCACCTGGGACGGGCTCGGGAAACTCTTT
J: TRGJ1/TRGJ2; V: TRGV9; size: -; CDR3: CALWEVWDYYKKLF; DNA: TGTGCCTTGTGGGAGGTGTGGGATTATTATAAGAAACTCTTT
J: TRGJ1/TRGJ2; V: TRGV4; size: medium-sized; CDR3: CATWDVGYKKLF; DNA: TGTGCCACCTGGGATGTGGGGTATAAGAAACTCTTT
J: TRGJ1/TRGJ2; V: TRGV2; size: -; CDR3: CATWDGQLRYKKLF; DNA: TGTGCCACCTGGGACGGGCAACTTCGGTATAAGAAACTCTTT
J: TRGJP2; V: TRGV10; size: -; CDR3: CAAWDFPYSDWIKTF; DNA: TGTGCTGCGTGGGATTTTCCGTATAGTGATTGGATCAAGACGTTC
J: TRGJ1/TRGJ2; V: TRGV4; size: -; CDR3: CATWDGPYKKLF; DNA: TGTGCCACCTGGGATGGGCCTTATAAGAAACTCTTT
J: TRGJ1/TRGJ2; V: TRGV4; size: few; CDR3: CATWDGPRWSNKKLF; DNA: TGTGCCACCTGGGATGGGCCGCGTTGGTCCAATAAGAAACTCTTT
J: TRGJ1/TRGJ2; V: TRGV2; size: -; CDR3: CATWDTLLGYYKKLF; DNA: TGTGCCACCTGGGACACTCTCCTGGGTTATTATAAGAAACTCTTT
J: TRGJ1/TRGJ2; V: TRGV2; size: -; CDR3: CATWDGRGFVANYYKKLF; DNA: TGTGCCACCTGGGACGGGCGAGGATTCGTCGCGAATTATTATAAGAAACTCTTT
J: TRGJ1/TRGJ2; V: TRGV5; size: -; CDR3: CATWAVGYYKKLF; DNA: TGTGCCACCTGGGCCGTCGGGTATTATAAGAAACTCTTT
J: TRGJ1/TRGJ2; V: TRGV3; size: few; CDR3: CATWDRQGYYKKLF; DNA: TGTGCCACCTGGGACAGGCAGGGGTATTATAAGAAACTCTTT
J: TRGJ1/TRGJ2; V: TRGV9; size: -; CDR3: CALWEVLWYKKLF; DNA: TGTGCCTTGTGGGAGGTGCTTTGGTATAAGAAACTCTTT
J: TRGJ1/TRGJ2; V: TRGV3; size: -; CDR3: CATWDGPVKKLF; DNA: TGTGCCACCTGGGACGGGCCAGTTAAGAAACTCTTT
J: TRGJ1/TRGJ2; V: TRGV5; size: -; CDR3: CATWDNKHKKLF; DNA: TGTGCCACCTGGGACAACAAACATAAGAAACTCTTT
J: TRGJP; V: TRGV2; size: few; CDR3: CATWDGMQELGKKIKVF; DNA: TGTGCCACCTGGGACGGAATGCAAGAGTTGGGCAAAAAAATCAAGGTATTT
J: TRGJ1/TRGJ2; V: TRGV4; size: few; CDR3: CATWDGPPKKLF; DNA: TGTGCCACCTGGGACGGGCCCCCGAAGAAACTCTTT
J: TRGJ1/TRGJ2; V: TRGV5; size: -; CDR3: CATWDRRAERYKKLF; DNA: TGTGCCACCTGGGACAGAAGGGCCGAGAGGTATAAGAAACTCTTT
J: TRGJ1/TRGJ2; V: TRGV8; size: -; CDR3: CATWDRPWWKLF; DNA: TGTGCCACCTGGGATAGGCCCTGGTGGAAACTCTTT
J: TRGJ1/TRGJ2; V: TRGV4; size: -; CDR3: CATWDLWKNYYKKLF; DNA: TGTGCCACCTGGGATTTGTGGAAGAATTATTATAAGAAACTCTTT
J: TRGJP2; V: TRGV8; size: medium-sized; CDR3: CATWEKNSSDWIKTF; DNA: TGTGCCACCTGGGAAAAGAATAGTAGTGATTGGATCAAGACGTTT
J: TRGJP2; V: TRGV4; size: -; CDR3: CATWDSDWIKTF; DNA: TGTGCCACCTGGGACAGTGATTGGATCAAGACGTTT
J: TRGJ1/TRGJ2; V: TRGV3; size: -; CDR3: CATWEGQGRDYKKLF; DNA: TGTGCCACCTGGGAAGGACAAGGGAGGGATTATAAGAAACTCTTT
J: TRGJ1/TRGJ2; V: TRGV4; size: -; CDR3: CATWDGPENYYKKLF; DNA: TGTGCCACCTGGGATGGCCCCGAGAATTATTATAAGAAACTCTTT
J: TRGJP2; V: TRGV8; size: -; CDR3: CATWDPLNGSDWIKTF; DNA: TGTGCCACCTGGGATCCTCTAAATGGTAGTGATTGGATCAAGACGTTT
J: TRGJ1/TRGJ2; V: TRGV8; size: few; CDR3: CATWDRKIMNYYKKLF; DNA: TGTGCCACCTGGGATAGAAAGATTATGAATTATTATAAGAAACTCTTT
J: TRGJ1/TRGJ2; V: TRGV10; size: once; CDR3: CAAWGCYYKKLF; DNA: TGTGCTGCGTGGGGCTGTTATTATAAGAAACTCTTT
J: TRGJ1/TRGJ2; V: TRGV3; size: few; CDR3: CATWDTPTHYYKKLF; DNA: TGTGCCACCTGGGACACCCCTACCCATTATTATAAGAAACTCTTT
J: TRGJ1/TRGJ2; V: TRGV2; size: -; CDR3: CATWDAQIRLF; DNA: TGTGCCACCTGGGACGCCCAAATTAGACTCTTT
J: TRGJ1/TRGJ2; V: TRGV4; size: few; CDR3: CATWDEKTGYYKKLF; DNA: TGTGCCACCTGGGATGAGAAGACCGGTTATTATAAGAAACTCTTT
J: TRGJ1/TRGJ2; V: TRGV2; size: -; CDR3: CATWNIYYKKLF; DNA: TGTGCCACCTGGAATATTTATTATAAGAAACTCTTT
J: TRGJ1/TRGJ2; V: TRGV2; size: -; CDR3: CATWDAASGKLF; DNA: TGTGCCACCTGGGATGCCGCCAGTGGGAAACTCTTT
J: TRGJP2; V: TRGV4; size: -; CDR3: CATWEGGWIKTF; DNA: TGTGCCACCTGGGAGGGGGGATGGATCAAGACGTTT
J: TRGJ1/TRGJ2; V: TRGV5; size: -; CDR3: CATWEGYKKLF; DNA: TGTGCCACCTGGGAAGGGTATAAGAAACTCTTT
J: TRGJP2; V: TRGV2; size: -; CDR3: CATWDEHRSDWIKTF; DNA: TGTGCCACCTGGGACGAGCATCGTAGTGATTGGATCAAGACGTTT